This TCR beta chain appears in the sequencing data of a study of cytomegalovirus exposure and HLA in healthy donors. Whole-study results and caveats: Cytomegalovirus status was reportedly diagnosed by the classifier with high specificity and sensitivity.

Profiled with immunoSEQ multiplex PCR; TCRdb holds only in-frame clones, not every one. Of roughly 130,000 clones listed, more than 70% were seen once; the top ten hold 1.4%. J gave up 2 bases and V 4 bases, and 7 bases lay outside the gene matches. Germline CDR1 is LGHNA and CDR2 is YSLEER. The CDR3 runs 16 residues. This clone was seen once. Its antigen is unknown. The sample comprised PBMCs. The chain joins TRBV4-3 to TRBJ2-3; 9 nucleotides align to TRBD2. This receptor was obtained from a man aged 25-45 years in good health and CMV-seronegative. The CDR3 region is CASSLGLASTTDTQYF. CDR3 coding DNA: TGCGCCAGCAGCCTAGGACTAGCGTCTACCACAGATACGCAGTATTTT.